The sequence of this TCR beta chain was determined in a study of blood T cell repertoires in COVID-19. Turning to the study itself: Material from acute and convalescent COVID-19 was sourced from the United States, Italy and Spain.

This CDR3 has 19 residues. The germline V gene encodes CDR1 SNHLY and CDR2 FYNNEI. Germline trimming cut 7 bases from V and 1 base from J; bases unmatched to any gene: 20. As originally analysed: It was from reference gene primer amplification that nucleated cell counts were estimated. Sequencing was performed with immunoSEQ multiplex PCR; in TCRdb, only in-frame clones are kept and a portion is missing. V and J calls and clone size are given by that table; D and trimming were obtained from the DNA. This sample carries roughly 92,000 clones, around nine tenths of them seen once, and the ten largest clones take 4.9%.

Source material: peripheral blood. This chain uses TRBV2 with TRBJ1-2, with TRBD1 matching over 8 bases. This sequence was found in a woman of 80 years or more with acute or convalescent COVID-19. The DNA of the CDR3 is TGTGCCAGCAATATTGGGTGGGGGACAGGTTATGACGGTAACTATGGCTACACCTTC. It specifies CASNIGWGTGYDGNYGYTF.